Included here is one T cell receptor (beta chain) sequence, with context. The antigen remains undetermined. Authors' data handling: The detection floor for productive clonotype frequency was 2.59 x 10-5. The assay was immunoSEQ multiplex PCR, and TCRdb's table has in-frame clones only and misses some. V and J calls and clone size come straight from that table; D and trimming were deduced from the DNA. The repertoire holds over 35,000 clones, with 65% to 85% as singletons. The data stem from a study of STAT5B mutations in CD4+ large granular lymphocyte leukemia. Whole-study results and caveats: CD4-sorted patient repertoires seemed more clonal than healthy CD4+ repertoires. Approximately 25% of private leukemic clonotypes occurred rarely in other patients' non-leukemic repertoires.

This receptor was taken from a human donor in good health. The sample comprised CD4+ T cells from blood buffy coats.

CDR3: CASSQESLGQGFYEQYF. The CDR3 region has the DNA TGCGCCAGCAGCCAAGAAAGCCTTGGACAGGGATTCTACGAGCAGTACTTC. The rearrangement uses TRBV4-3 and TRBJ2-7; 8 bases are shared with TRBD1. The trim removed 0 bases at V and 3 bases at J, leaving 10 bases unmatched. CDR1 and CDR2 from the germline V gene are LGHNA and YSLEER. The CDR3 contains 17 residues.